This T cell receptor (beta chain) was observed in a study of control samples from healthy donors and cancer patients. Sequenced by immunoSEQ multiplex PCR; TCRdb stores in-frame clones only, minus some. The table lists about 220,000 clones, 90% to 95% of them singletons. The sample was blood. The origin of this receptor is a man aged 50-60 years in good health.

The CDR3 nucleotides read TGCGCCAGTAACTTTGGACAGCCAAACACTGAAGCTTTCTTT. Its protein is CASNFGQPNTEAFF. This chain connects TRBV5-1 to TRBJ1-1; possibly TRBD1 for D (6 bases). Trimming took off 8 bases at V and 2 bases at J, with 16 bases between the two ends. The CDR3 consists of 14 residues. Per germline, CDR1 SGHRS and CDR2 YFSETQ.